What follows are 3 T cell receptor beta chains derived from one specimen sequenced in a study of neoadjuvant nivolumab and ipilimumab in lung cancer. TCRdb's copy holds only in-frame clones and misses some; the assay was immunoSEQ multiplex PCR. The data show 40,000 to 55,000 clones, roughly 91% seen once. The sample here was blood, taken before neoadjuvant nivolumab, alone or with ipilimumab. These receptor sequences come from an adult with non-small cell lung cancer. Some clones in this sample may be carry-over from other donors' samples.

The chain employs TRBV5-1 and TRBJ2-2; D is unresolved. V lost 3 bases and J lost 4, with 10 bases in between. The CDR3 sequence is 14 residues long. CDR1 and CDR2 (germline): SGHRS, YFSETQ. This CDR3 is CASSYLDATGELFF. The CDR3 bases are TGCGCCAGCAGCTACCTAGACGCCACCGGGGAGCTGTTTTTT.

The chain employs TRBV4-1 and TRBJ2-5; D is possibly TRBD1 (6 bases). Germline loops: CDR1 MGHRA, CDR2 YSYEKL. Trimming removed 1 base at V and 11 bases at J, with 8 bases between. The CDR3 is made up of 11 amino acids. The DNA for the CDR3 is TGCGCCAGCAGCCAAGCAGGGGAGCAGTACTTC. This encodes CASSQAGEQYF.

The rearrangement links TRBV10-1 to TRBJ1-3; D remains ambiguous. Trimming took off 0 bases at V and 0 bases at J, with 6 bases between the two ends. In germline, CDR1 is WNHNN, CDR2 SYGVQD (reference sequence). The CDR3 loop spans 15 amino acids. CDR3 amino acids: CASSESKVSGNTIYF. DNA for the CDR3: TGCGCCAGCAGTGAGTCGAAGGTCTCTGGAAACACCATATATTTT.